Listed here are 11 T cell receptor beta chains from one sample, sequenced in a study of blood T cell repertoires in COVID-19. The assay was immunoSEQ multiplex PCR, and TCRdb's table has in-frame clones only and misses some. The sample carries 130,000 to 150,000 clones, just under 90% recorded once. The sample was peripheral blood. The receptors stem from a woman in her forties or fifties with active or convalescent COVID-19.

The count of this clone is one. The chain uses TRBV27 and TRBJ2-7; the D gene is possibly TRBD1 (5 bases). The CDR3 length is 20 residues. In germline, CDR1 is MNHEY, CDR2 SMNVEV (reference sequence). Trimming cost V 4 bases and J 1 base, with 29 bases left between them. CDR3 nucleotide sequence: TGTGCCAGCAGTTCTAACCCGAGATCAGGGCCGCGGCTATTTTCCTACGAGCAGTACTTC. Translating it yields CASSSNPRSGPRLFSYEQYF.

The chain combines TRBV27 with TRBJ1-5; D not certain. This CDR3 comprises 14 residues. V lost 3 bases and J lost 3, with 9 bases in between. Germline assignment: CDR1 MNHEY and CDR2 SMNVEV (reference sequence). CDR3 DNA: TGTGCCAGCAGTTTTGGGCATAACAATCAGCCCCAGCATTTT. Translated: CASSFGHNNQPQHF.

Here the CDR3 DNA reads TGCGCCAGCAGCTTCCTCCTCGGACAGGGGGCCGGGGAGCTGTTTTTT. Translated, it gives CASSFLLGQGAGELFF. This chain links TRBV5-1 with TRBJ2-2; 10 bases map to TRBD1. Germline-derived CDR1 and CDR2 are SGHRS and YFSETQ. The V gene end was trimmed by 2 bases and the J gene end by 6 bases; junction bases not matched to a gene: 7. The CDR3 sequence is 16 residues long.

The chain joins TRBV19 to TRBJ1-2; D is unclear. The germline V and J ends were trimmed by 3 bases and 0 bases, with 14 bases remaining between them. Germline-derived CDR1 and CDR2 are LNHDA and SQIVND (reference sequence). This CDR3 region has 16 residues. CDR3 coding DNA: TGTGCCAGTAGTATCCCCGGCCAGGTGTCTAACTATGGCTACACCTTC. Translated, it gives CASSIPGQVSNYGYTF.

This clone was found once. V gene TRBV2 combines with J gene TRBJ2-7; TRBD2 might be the D (6 bases). V lost 2 bases and J 4 bases, leaving 9 bases between the germline ends. Per germline, CDR1 SNHLY and CDR2 FYNNEI. The CDR3 spans 13 residues. The chain's CDR3 is CASSESEGYEQYF. As DNA, the CDR3 is TGTGCCAGCAGTGAATCGGAGGGATACGAGCAGTACTTC.

The V and J genes are TRBV7-3 and TRBJ1-6, with 7 positions matching TRBD1. J gave up 7 bases and V 4 bases, and 7 bases lay outside the gene matches. Per germline, CDR1 SGHTA and CDR2 FQGTGA. The CDR3 is made up of 15 amino acids. In DNA, the CDR3 is TGTGCCAGCAGCTCCCGACAGGGAAAGAATTCACCCCTCCACTTT. It is translated as CASSSRQGKNSPLHF.

The J gene is TRBJ1-4, the V gene TRBV7-9; no definite D call. The V end lost 8 bases, the J end lost 2 bases, and 15 bases lay between the germline ends. The CDR3 is made up of 15 amino acids. Germline CDR1 reads SEHNR; CDR2 reads FQNEAQ (reference sequence). Written as DNA, the CDR3 is TGTGCCAGCCGACGGATGGAGGCGACTAATGAAAAACTGTTTTTT. It specifies CASRRMEATNEKLFF.

The rearrangement joins TRBV29-1 to TRBJ2-3, with D tentatively TRBD1 (7 bases). The germline gives CDR1 SQVTM, CDR2 ANQGSEA. V was pared by 4 bases and J by 1 base, with 12 bases between. The CDR3 runs 14 residues. The CDR3 sequence: CSVVGQRGTDTQYF. CDR3 coding DNA: TGCAGCGTTGTGGGACAGCGGGGCACAGATACGCAGTATTTT.

This sequence joins TRBV28 and TRBJ2-4, with D possibly being TRBD2 (6 bases). The CDR3 sequence is 16 residues long. Germline loops: CDR1 MDHEN, CDR2 SYDVKM. V dropped 10 bases and J dropped 0 bases, with 19 bases sitting between them. DNA of the CDR3: TGTGCCACCTCCCCATGGCAGGGACTAGCCAAAAACATTCAGTACTTC. This codes for CATSPWQGLAKNIQYF.

V and J are TRBV9 and TRBJ1-3, with 9 bases matching TRBD1. The CDR3 is 17 amino acids. Germline V gene lookup returns CDR1 SGDLS and CDR2 YYNGEE. V lost 0 bases, J lost 3 bases, and 7 bases stayed unmatched. The CDR3 DNA reads as TGTGCCAGCAGCGTAGGCTCGACAGGGGGGGGTGGAAACACCATATATTTT. This gives the protein CASSVGSTGGGGNTIYF.

The V call is TRBV9, the J call TRBJ2-3, with D possibly being TRBD2 (5 bases). The germline V gene has CDR1 SGDLS and CDR2 YYNGEE. The CDR3 has 16 amino acids. With 3 bases removed from V and 3 bases from J, the gap between germline ends came to 17 bases. The CDR3 nucleotides are TGTGCCAGCAGCGGGTACAGCGACCTAGCTACAGATACGCAGTATTTT. It specifies CASSGYSDLATDTQYF.